Below are 15 T cell receptor beta chains sequenced from a single sample in a study of cytomegalovirus exposure and HLA in healthy donors. The PCR ran on 60 Vbeta and 13 Jbeta primers. This table comes from immunoSEQ multiplex PCR, and its TCRdb copy is limited to in-frame clones, with some not included. The data show 150,000 to 200,000 clones, with approximately 78% seen just once and 0.8% held by the top ten. The source material was PBMCs. The receptors were gathered from a woman aged 18-29 years in good health and CMV-seronegative.

The chain is built from TRBV19 and TRBJ1-1; D remains unclear. With 6 bases removed from V and 10 bases from J, the gap between germline ends came to 15 bases. The germline gives CDR1 LNHDA, CDR2 SQIVND (reference sequence). The CDR3 has 12 amino acids. The CDR3 region has the DNA TGTGCCAGTAGCCCCGTCCCGGGAGGAGCTTTCTTT. Protein sequence: CASSPVPGGAFF.

The chain links TRBV5-1 to TRBJ1-1; 7 bases match TRBD1. The CDR3 covers 14 residues. Germline-derived CDR1 and CDR2 are SGHRS and YFSETQ. Unmatched junction bases numbered 3, after V lost 4 bases and J lost 0 bases. CDR3 coding DNA: TGCGCCAGCAGCACAGGGGCCTTGAACACTGAAGCTTTCTTT. Its protein is CASSTGALNTEAFF.

This clone was counted a single time. This chain joins TRBV19 and TRBJ2-7; 10 bases are a match to TRBD1. CDR1 is LNHDA, CDR2 SQIVND, per germline (reference sequence). CDR3 length: 14 residues. Trimming at V came to 3 bases and at J to 3 bases, leaving 2 bases not matched to a gene. DNA for the CDR3: TGTGCCAGTAGTATCGGGGACAGGGGCTACGAGCAGTACTTC. Translated: CASSIGDRGYEQYF.

This clone was seen only once. The chain is built from TRBV19 and TRBJ2-3; D possibly corresponds to TRBD2 (7 bases). There are 13 residues in the CDR3. V shed 6 bases and J shed 7 bases, with 14 bases lying between them. Germline CDR1 reads LNHDA; CDR2 reads SQIVND (reference sequence). The CDR3 nucleotides are TGTGCCAGTAGGACGGCGGGGGCAAATACGCAGTATTTT. Its translation: CASRTAGANTQYF. Together with reference TRBV19 and TRBJ2-3, the CDR3 gives the full variable domain: DGGITQSPKYLFRKEGQNVTLSCEQNLNHDAMYWYRQDPGQGLRLIYYSQIVNDFQKGDIAEGYSVSREKKESFPLTVTSAQKNPTAFYLCASRTAGANTQYFGPGTRLTVL.

The chain recombines TRBV6-5 with TRBJ2-1, with TRBD1 identical over 8 bases. The length of the CDR3 is 13 residues. Germline V gene data show CDR1 as MNHEY and CDR2 as SVGAGI. Trimming took 7 bases from V and 15 from J; bases not matched to a gene: 14. The CDR3 here is CASMGLSGGIRFF. The CDR3 DNA sequence: TGTGCCAGCATGGGCCTTTCAGGGGGCATACGGTTCTTC.

This chain joins TRBV4-1 and TRBJ2-3; tentative D call: TRBD2 (7 bases). Germline V gene sequence: CDR1 MGHRA, CDR2 YSYEKL. Trimming stripped 2 bases from V and 4 bases from J, with 13 bases between. This CDR3 contains 15 residues. The CDR3 sequence: CASSQWGGGADTQYF. As DNA, the CDR3 is TGCGCCAGCAGCCAATGGGGGGGCGGGGCAGATACGCAGTATTTT.

The genes are TRBV7-2 and TRBJ2-1, with TRBD2 matching 10 bases. This CDR3 has 16 amino acids. Trimming took 5 bases from V and 2 from J; bases not matched to a gene: 6. Germline V gene lookup returns CDR1 SGHTA and CDR2 FQGNSA. The CDR3 here is CASSPSGSRTYNEQFF. The CDR3 DNA is TGTGCCAGCAGCCCTAGCGGGAGTAGGACCTACAATGAGCAGTTCTTC.

The rearrangement uses TRBV2 and TRBJ2-1; 9 nucleotides align to TRBD2. The germline V gene has CDR1 SNHLY and CDR2 FYNNEI. The ends lost 3 bases at V and 8 bases at J; junction bases unmatched: 5. This CDR3 is built from 14 residues. In DNA, the CDR3 is TGTGCCAGCAGTGAGACTAGCGGCCATCATGAGCAGTTCTTC. Translated: CASSETSGHHEQFF.

V gene TRBV28 combines with J gene TRBJ2-7, with 10 bases lining up with TRBD1. The CDR3 is 14 residues long. The V and J ends lost 4 bases and 4 bases, in that order; junction bases with no gene match: 4. Germline V gene sequence: CDR1 MDHEN, CDR2 SYDVKM. This chain's CDR3 is CASSSGTGVYEQYF. The CDR3 bases are TGTGCCAGCAGTTCCGGGACAGGGGTATACGAGCAGTACTTC.

This clone was counted a single time. V is TRBV29-1 and J is TRBJ2-2; D is unresolved. CDR3 size: 11 residues. Trimming took 5 bases from V and 6 from J, leaving 7 bases between them. Per germline, CDR1 SQVTM and CDR2 ANQGSEA. The CDR3 bases are TGCAGCGTTATCAGTGCCGGGGAGCTGTTTTTT. Its protein is CSVISAGELFF.

This rearrangement joins TRBV6-5 to TRBJ2-7; a weak D match, TRBD2 (5 bases). This CDR3 has 14 amino acids. V lost 0 bases to trimming and J lost 1 base, with 7 bases between them. Germline CDR1 MNHEY, CDR2 SVGAGI. The CDR3 loop is CASSYSAESYEQYF. CDR3 DNA sequence: TGTGCCAGCAGTTACTCAGCGGAATCCTACGAGCAGTACTTC.

This clone was seen only once. The genes are TRBV2 and TRBJ2-2; D not certain. This CDR3 has 12 amino acids. In germline, CDR1 is SNHLY, CDR2 FYNNEI. V shed 6 bases and J shed 6 bases, with 8 bases lying between them. In nucleotides, the CDR3 is TGTGCCAGCAGATATTCCCCCGGGGAGCTGTTTTTT. Translation: CASRYSPGELFF.

This chain connects TRBV7-6 to TRBJ2-3; D is uncertain. The CDR3 extends over 14 amino acids. Trimming took off 4 bases at V and 2 bases at J, with 10 bases between the two ends. Germline CDR1 reads SGHVS; CDR2 reads FNYEAQ. In DNA form, the CDR3 reads TGTGCCAGCAGCTCAGGTGGCCTCACAGATACGCAGTATTTT. Translated, it gives CASSSGGLTDTQYF.

V is TRBV7-8 and J is TRBJ1-2; perhaps TRBD1 as D (6 bases). CDR1 SGHVS and CDR2 FQNEAQ come from the germline V gene. V shed 5 bases and J shed 5 bases, with 18 bases lying between them. CDR3 length: 15 residues. The CDR3 DNA sequence: TGTGCCAGCAGCCCATGGGACGGAGGACAGTATGGCTACACCTTC. It yields the protein CASSPWDGGQYGYTF. Complete variable domain (other parts from reference TRBV7-8 and TRBJ1-2): GAGVSQSPRYKVAKRGQDVALRCDPISGHVSLFWYQQALGQGPEFLTYFQNEAQLDKSGLPSDRFFAERPEGSVSTLKIQRTQQEDSAVYLCASSPWDGGQYGYTFGSGTRLTVV.

This clone turned up a few times. The V and J genes are TRBV28 and TRBJ2-7; a weak D match, TRBD2 (7 bases). The CDR3 sequence is 15 residues long. The V gene's germline CDR1 is MDHEN and CDR2 SYDVKM. V was cut by 6 bases and J by 0 bases, with 15 bases left in between. CDR3 amino acids: CASRDSLAASYEQYF. CDR3 in DNA: TGTGCCAGCAGGGACAGTCTAGCGGCCTCCTACGAGCAGTACTTC. The variable domain in full, completed from reference TRBV28 and TRBJ2-7, reads DVKVTQSSRYLVKRTGEKVFLECVQDMDHENMFWYRQDPGLGLRLIYFSYDVKMKEKGDIPEGYSVSREKKERFSLILESASTNQTSMYLCASRDSLAASYEQYFGPGTRLTVT.